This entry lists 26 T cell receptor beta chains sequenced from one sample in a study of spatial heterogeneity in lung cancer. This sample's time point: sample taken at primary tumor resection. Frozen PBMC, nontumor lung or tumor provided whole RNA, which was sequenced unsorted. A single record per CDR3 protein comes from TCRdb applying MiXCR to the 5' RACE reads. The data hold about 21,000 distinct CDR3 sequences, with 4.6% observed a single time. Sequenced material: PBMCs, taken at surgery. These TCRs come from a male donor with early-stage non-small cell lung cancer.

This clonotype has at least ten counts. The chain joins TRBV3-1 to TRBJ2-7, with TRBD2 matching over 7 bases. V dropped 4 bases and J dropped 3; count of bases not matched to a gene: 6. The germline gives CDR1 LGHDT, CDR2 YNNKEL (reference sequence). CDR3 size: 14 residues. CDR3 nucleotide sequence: TGTGCCAGCAGCCGGGCGAGCGGGGACTACGAGCAGTACTTC. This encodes CASSRASGDYEQYF.

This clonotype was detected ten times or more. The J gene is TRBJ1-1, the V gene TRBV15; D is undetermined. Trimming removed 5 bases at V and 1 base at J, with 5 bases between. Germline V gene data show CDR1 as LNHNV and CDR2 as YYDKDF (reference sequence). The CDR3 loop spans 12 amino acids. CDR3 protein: CATSQWNTEAFF. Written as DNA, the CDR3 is TGTGCCACCAGCCAATGGAACACTGAAGCTTTCTTT.

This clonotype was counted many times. CDR3 in amino acids: CASSVVGAGAYNEQFF. CDR3 bases: TGTGCCAGCAGCGTAGTGGGAGCGGGGGCGTACAATGAGCAGTTCTTC. The rearrangement uses TRBV9 and TRBJ2-1, with 8 bases aligning to TRBD2. The germline V gene encodes CDR1 SGDLS and CDR2 YYNGEE. CDR3 length: 16 amino acids. After removal of 0 bases from V and 4 bases from J, the junction contained 6 bases not matched to a gene.

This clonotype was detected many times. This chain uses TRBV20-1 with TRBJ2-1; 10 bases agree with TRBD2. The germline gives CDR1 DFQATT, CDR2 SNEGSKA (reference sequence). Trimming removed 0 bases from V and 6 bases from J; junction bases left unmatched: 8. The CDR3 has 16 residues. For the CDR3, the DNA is TGCAGTGCTAGAGATCCTAGCGGGAGCTATCGCAATGAGCAGTTCTTC. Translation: CSARDPSGSYRNEQFF.

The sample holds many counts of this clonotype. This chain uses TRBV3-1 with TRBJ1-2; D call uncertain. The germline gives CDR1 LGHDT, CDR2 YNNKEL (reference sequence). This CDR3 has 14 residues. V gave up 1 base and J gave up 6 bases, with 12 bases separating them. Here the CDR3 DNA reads TGTGCCAGCAGCCAAGTAGGAGGAAGACATGGCTACACCTTC. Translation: CASSQVGGRHGYTF.

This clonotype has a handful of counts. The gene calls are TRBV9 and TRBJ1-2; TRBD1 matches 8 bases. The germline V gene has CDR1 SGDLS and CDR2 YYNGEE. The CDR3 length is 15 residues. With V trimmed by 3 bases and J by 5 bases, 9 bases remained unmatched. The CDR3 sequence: CASSALDRGRYGYTF. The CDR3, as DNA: TGTGCCAGCAGCGCCTTAGACAGGGGTCGATATGGCTACACCTTC.

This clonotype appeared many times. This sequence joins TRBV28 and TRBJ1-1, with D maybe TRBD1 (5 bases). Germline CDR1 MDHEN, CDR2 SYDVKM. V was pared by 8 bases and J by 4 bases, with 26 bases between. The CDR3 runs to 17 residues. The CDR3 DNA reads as TGTGCCAGCCCACCTCTTGGCAGGGCCCTCCGGGGCACTGAAGCTTTCTTT. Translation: CASPPLGRALRGTEAFF.

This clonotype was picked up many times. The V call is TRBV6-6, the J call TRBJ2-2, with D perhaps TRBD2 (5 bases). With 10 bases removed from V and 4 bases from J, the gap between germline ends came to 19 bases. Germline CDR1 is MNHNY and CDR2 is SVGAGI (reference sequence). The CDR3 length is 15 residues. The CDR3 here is CATPKTSEGTGELFF. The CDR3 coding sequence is TGTGCCACCCCTAAGACTTCAGAGGGCACCGGGGAGCTGTTTTTT.

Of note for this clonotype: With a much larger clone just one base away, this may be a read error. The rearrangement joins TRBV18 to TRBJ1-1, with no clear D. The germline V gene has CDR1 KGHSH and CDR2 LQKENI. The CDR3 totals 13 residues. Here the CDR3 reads CARSPIEVTEAFF. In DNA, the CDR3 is TGTGCCAGATCACCAATTGAGGTTACTGAAGCTTTCTTT.

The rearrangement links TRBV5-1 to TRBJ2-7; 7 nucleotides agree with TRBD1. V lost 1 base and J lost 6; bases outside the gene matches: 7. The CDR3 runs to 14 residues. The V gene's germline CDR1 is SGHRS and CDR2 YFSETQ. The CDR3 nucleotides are TGCGCCAGCAGCTTGCCGGGACAGTTGTTCGAGCAGTACTTC. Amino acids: CASSLPGQLFEQYF.

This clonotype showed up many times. The CDR3 DNA reads TGTGCCAGCAGCTTATACGCGGATAATTCACCCCTCCACTTT. Amino acids: CASSLYADNSPLHF. This chain links TRBV7-8 with TRBJ1-6; D is ambiguous. The V and J ends lost 2 bases and 5 bases respectively, with 7 bases between them. CDR3 length: 14 amino acids. Germline V gene data show CDR1 as SGHVS and CDR2 as FQNEAQ.

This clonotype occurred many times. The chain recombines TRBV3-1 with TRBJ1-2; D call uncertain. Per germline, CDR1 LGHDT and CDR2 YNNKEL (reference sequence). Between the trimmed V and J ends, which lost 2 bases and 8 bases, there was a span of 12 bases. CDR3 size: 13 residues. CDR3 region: CASSQSFGEGYTF. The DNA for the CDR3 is TGTGCCAGCAGCCAATCTTTTGGGGAGGGCTACACCTTC.

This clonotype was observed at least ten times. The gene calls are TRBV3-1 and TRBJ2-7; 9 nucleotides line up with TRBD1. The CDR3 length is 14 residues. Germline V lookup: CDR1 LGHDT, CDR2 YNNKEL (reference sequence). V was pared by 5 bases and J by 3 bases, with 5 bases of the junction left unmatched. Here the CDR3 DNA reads TGTGCCAGCAGCTACCGGGACAGGGACTACGAGCAGTACTTC. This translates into CASSYRDRDYEQYF.

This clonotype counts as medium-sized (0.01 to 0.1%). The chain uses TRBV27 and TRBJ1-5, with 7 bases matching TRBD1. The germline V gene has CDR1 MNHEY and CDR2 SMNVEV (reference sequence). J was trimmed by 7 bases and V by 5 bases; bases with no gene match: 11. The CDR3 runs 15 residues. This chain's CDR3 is CASSPSGHRGQPQHF. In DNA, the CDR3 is TGTGCCAGCAGTCCCTCCGGACACAGGGGACAGCCCCAGCATTTT.

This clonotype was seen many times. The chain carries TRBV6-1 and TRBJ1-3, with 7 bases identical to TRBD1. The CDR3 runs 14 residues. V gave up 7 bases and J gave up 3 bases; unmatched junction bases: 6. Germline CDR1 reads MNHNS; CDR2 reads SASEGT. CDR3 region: CASIRTGDGNTIYF. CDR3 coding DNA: TGTGCCAGCATCCGGACAGGCGATGGAAACACCATATATTTT.

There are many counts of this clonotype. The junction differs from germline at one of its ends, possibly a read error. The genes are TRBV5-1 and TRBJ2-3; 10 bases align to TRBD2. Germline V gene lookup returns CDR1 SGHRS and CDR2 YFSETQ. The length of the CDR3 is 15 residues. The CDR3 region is CASSLAGGSTDTQYF. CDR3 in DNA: TGTGCCAGCAGTTTAGCGGGGGGAAGCACAGATACGCAGTATTTT.

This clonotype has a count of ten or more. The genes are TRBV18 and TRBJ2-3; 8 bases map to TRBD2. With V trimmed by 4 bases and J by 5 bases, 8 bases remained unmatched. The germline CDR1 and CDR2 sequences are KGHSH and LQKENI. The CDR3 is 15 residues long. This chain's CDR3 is CASSRPGLGVDTQYF. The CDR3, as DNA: TGTGCCAGCTCACGCCCGGGACTAGGGGTAGATACGCAGTATTTT.

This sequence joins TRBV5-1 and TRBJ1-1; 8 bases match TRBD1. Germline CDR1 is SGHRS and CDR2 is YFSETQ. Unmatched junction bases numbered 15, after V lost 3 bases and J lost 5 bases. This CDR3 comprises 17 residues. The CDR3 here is CASSSRPSQGAQTEAFF. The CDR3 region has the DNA TGCGCCAGCAGCTCCCGCCCATCTCAGGGGGCACAGACTGAAGCTTTCTTT.

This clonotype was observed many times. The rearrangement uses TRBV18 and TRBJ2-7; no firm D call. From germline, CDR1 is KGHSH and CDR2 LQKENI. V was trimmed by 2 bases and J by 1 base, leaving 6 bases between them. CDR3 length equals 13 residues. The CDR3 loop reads CASSPTSSYEQYF. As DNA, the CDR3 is TGTGCCAGCTCACCAACAAGTTCCTACGAGCAGTACTTC. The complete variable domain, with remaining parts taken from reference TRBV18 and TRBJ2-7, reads NAGVMQNPRHLVRRRGQEARLRCSPMKGHSHVYWYRQLPEEGLKFMVYLQKENIIDESGMPKERFSAEFPKEGPSILRIQQVVRGDSAAYFCASSPTSSYEQYFGPGTRLTVT.

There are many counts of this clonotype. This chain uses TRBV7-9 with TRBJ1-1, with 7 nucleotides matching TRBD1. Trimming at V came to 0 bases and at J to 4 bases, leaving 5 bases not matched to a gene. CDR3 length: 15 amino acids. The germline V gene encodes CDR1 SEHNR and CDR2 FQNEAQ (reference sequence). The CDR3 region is CASSLAVGGGTEAFF. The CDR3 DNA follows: TGTGCCAGCAGCTTAGCGGTAGGGGGCGGCACTGAAGCTTTCTTT. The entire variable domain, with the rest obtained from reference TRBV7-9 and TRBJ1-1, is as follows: DTGVSQNPRHKITKRGQNVTFRCDPISEHNRLYWYRQTLGQGPEFLTYFQNEAQLEKSRLLSDRFSAERPKGSFSTLEIQRTEQGDSAMYLCASSLAVGGGTEAFFGQGTRLTVV.

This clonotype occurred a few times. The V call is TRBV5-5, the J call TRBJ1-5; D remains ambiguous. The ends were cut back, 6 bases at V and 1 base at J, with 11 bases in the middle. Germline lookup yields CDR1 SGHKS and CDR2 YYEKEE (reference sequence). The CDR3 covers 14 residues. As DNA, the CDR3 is TGTGCCAGCACCCCGGATGGGAGCAATCAGCCCCAGCATTTT. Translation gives CASTPDGSNQPQHF. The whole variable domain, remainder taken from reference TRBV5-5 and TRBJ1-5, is DAGVTQSPTHLIKTRGQQVTLRCSPISGHKSVSWYQQVLGQGPQFIFQYYEKEERGRGNFPDRFSARQFPNYSSELNVNALLLGDSALYLCASTPDGSNQPQHFGDGTRLSIL.

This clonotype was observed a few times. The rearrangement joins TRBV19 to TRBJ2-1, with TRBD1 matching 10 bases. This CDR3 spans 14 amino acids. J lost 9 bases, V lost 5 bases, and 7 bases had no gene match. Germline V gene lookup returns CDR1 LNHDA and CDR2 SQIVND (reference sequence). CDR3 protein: CASSWTGGDGEQFF. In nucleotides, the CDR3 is TGTGCCAGTAGTTGGACAGGGGGGGACGGTGAGCAGTTCTTC.

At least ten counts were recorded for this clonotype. The CDR3 nucleotides read TGTGCCAGCAAGACAGGGGCTTTCAATCAGCCCCAGCATTTT. This encodes CASKTGAFNQPQHF. The chain links TRBV6-2 or TRBV6-3 to TRBJ1-5; 8 bases are shared with TRBD1. This CDR3 comprises 14 residues. Germline loops: CDR1 MNHEY, CDR2 SVGEGT. With 7 bases clipped from V and 3 bases from J, the junction kept 5 bases outside the gene matches.

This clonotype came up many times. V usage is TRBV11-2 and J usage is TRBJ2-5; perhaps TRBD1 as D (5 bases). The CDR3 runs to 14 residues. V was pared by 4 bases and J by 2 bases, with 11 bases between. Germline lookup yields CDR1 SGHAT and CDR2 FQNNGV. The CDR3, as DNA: TGTGCCAGCAGCTGGAGTACAGGACAAGAGACCCAGTACTTC. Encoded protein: CASSWSTGQETQYF.

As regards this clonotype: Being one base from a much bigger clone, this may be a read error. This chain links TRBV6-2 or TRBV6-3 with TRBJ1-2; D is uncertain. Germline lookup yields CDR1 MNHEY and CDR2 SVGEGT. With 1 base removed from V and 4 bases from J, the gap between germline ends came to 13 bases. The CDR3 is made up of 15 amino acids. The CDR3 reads CASSYLTPGGYGYTF. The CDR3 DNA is TGTGCCAGCAGTTACTTGACCCCGGGTGGCTATGGCTACACCTTC.

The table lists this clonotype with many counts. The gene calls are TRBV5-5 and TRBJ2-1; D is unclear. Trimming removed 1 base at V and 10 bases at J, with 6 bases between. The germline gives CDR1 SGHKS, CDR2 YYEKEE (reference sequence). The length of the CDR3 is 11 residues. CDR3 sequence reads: CASSLTAEQFF. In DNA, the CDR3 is TGTGCCAGCAGCTTGACCGCAGAGCAGTTCTTC.